This TCR beta chain is drawn from a study of CD8 T cells in ankylosing spondylitis. TCRdb re-analysed the 5' RACE reads in MiXCR, keeping a single row per CDR3 protein. The sample includes 150,000 to 200,000 distinct CDR3 sequences, 11% of them seen just once. Germline V gives CDR1 SGHRS, CDR2 YFSETQ. There are 14 residues in the CDR3. Whole-study results and caveats: It was reported that disease-linked clones were significantly enriched in matched ankylosing spondylitis synovial fluid. Several of the motif variants were reported before in synovial fluid and blood from reactive arthritis. Disease-linked clones, CD8+, were relatively rare in peripheral blood.

In this sample, this clonotype turned up many times. The antigen remains undetermined. Sample: blood, either unsorted or a sorted T cell fraction (not recorded which). This clonotype originated in a male donor with ankylosing spondylitis or in good health (not recorded which). This rearrangement joins TRBV5-1 to TRBJ1-3; a weak D match, TRBD1 (5 bases). CDR3 in DNA: TGCGTCACATCACAGGACCCCTCTGGAAACACCATATATTTT. This sequence encodes CVTSQDPSGNTIYF.